Following are 27 T cell receptor beta chains from one sample sequenced in a study of control samples from healthy donors and cancer patients. Some clones are missing from TCRdb's copy, which holds only in-frame ones; the method was immunoSEQ multiplex PCR. The sample contains 90,000 to 110,000 clones, around 89% of which appear only once. Material: blood. The receptor set was obtained from a woman in her fifties or sixties in good health.

The CDR3 sequence is CASSDGRYGGNTIYF. The DNA for the CDR3 is TGTGCCAGCAGTGACGGCCGATACGGTGGAAACACCATATATTTT. The chain has TRBV2 and TRBJ1-3, with D unresolved. The CDR3 is 15 amino acids. CDR1 is SNHLY, CDR2 FYNNEI, per germline. The ends were cut back, 3 bases at V and 3 bases at J, with 12 bases in the middle.

This clone was counted once. This chain joins TRBV7-7 and TRBJ2-7; the match to TRBD1 covers 10 bases. The ends lost 5 bases at V and 2 bases at J; junction bases unmatched: 6. Germline assignment: CDR1 SSHAT and CDR2 FNYEAQ (reference sequence). There are 15 residues in the CDR3. CDR3 loop: CASSQGQGPPYEQYF. The CDR3 DNA is TGTGCCAGCAGCCAGGGACAGGGGCCCCCCTACGAGCAGTACTTC.

The chain combines TRBV27 with TRBJ2-2; 13 bases align to TRBD2. Germline V CDR1 and CDR2: MNHEY, SMNVEV (reference sequence). The trim removed 6 bases at V and 1 base at J, leaving 2 bases unmatched. CDR3 size: 16 residues. CDR3 coding DNA: TGTGCCAGCAGGCGGACTAGCGGGGGGAACACCGGGGAGCTGTTTTTT. Translating it yields CASRRTSGGNTGELFF.

This clone was detected a few times. The chain combines TRBV30 with TRBJ1-2, with no clear D. This CDR3 is built from 12 residues. V lost 3 bases, J lost 8 bases, and 13 bases lay in between. CDR1 and CDR2 (germline): GTSNPN, SVGIG (reference sequence). CDR3 bases: TGTGCCTGGAGCCGGAGACATCCGGGCTACACCTTC. Translating it yields CAWSRRHPGYTF.

The V and J genes are TRBV3-1 (or the pseudogene TRBV3-2) and TRBJ1-1, with D maybe TRBD1 (5 bases). Deletions cut 4 bases from V and 3 bases from J, with 15 bases between. Germline V gene data show CDR1 as LGHDT and CDR2 as YNNKEL (reference sequence). This CDR3 contains 15 residues. The CDR3 DNA reads TGTGCCAGCAGCCCCTACCAACAGGTGGACACTGAAGCTTTCTTT. This codes for CASSPYQQVDTEAFF.

The chain uses TRBV6-5 and TRBJ2-1; D is uncertain. CDR3 length equals 13 residues. Trimming left V 4 bases short and J 6 bases short, with 10 bases between. Germline V lookup: CDR1 MNHEY, CDR2 SVGAGI. CDR3 nucleotides: TGTGCCAGCAGTTCTCTCCCCTCCAATGAGCAGTTCTTC. It encodes CASSSLPSNEQFF.

V gene TRBV7-2 combines with J gene TRBJ2-1; a weak D match, TRBD2 (5 bases). The CDR3 is 15 residues long. Trimming shortened V by 6 bases and J by 5 bases, and 17 bases separated the two germline ends. Germline values: CDR1 SGHTA, CDR2 FQGNSA. The CDR3 DNA reads as TGTGCCAGCAGGCCCTCGGGGTTATCTAACAATGAGCAGTTCTTC. This sequence encodes CASRPSGLSNNEQFF.

The chain has TRBV13 and TRBJ2-7; no firm D call. Germline V gene lookup returns CDR1 PRHDT and CDR2 FYEKMQ (reference sequence). The CDR3 runs 13 residues. V was cut by 0 bases and J by 4 bases, with 7 bases left in between. CDR3 region: CASSLGRFYEQYF. CDR3 coding DNA: TGTGCCAGCAGCTTAGGCCGGTTTTACGAGCAGTACTTC.

This clone has a handful of counts. The rearrangement uses TRBV9 and TRBJ1-6, with D perhaps TRBD1 (5 bases). CDR3 length: 15 amino acids. V shed 0 bases and J shed 10 bases, with 14 bases lying between them. Germline V gene lookup returns CDR1 SGDLS and CDR2 YYNGEE. CDR3 in DNA: TGTGCCAGCAGCGTAGAGGGCAGGGTGGACTCACCCCTCCACTTT. Its translation: CASSVEGRVDSPLHF.

This clone has a single count. This chain uses TRBV7-3 with TRBJ2-3; tentatively, D is TRBD1 (5 bases). V was pared by 1 base and J by 8 bases, with 19 bases between. CDR1 and CDR2 (germline): SGHTA, FQGTGA. The CDR3 consists of 16 residues. CDR3 residues: CASSLIAVRAQSTQYF. The CDR3 DNA reads TGTGCCAGCAGCTTAATCGCCGTCAGGGCGCAGAGTACGCAGTATTTT.

The chain combines TRBV5-5 with TRBJ1-1, with D perhaps matching TRBD1 (5 bases). V gave up 2 bases and J gave up 5 bases, with 16 bases separating them. The germline V gene encodes CDR1 SGHKS and CDR2 YYEKEE (reference sequence). The CDR3 runs 15 residues. The CDR3 DNA reads as TGTGCCAGCAGCTTTTTCTGGGGGTCGGGGACTGAAGCTTTCTTT. Amino acids: CASSFFWGSGTEAFF.

The V call is TRBV5-4, the J call TRBJ2-3, with TRBD2 matching 9 bases. The CDR3 spans 18 residues. Trimming took 1 base from V and 0 from J; bases not matched to a gene: 9. Per germline, CDR1 SGHNT and CDR2 YYREEE (reference sequence). CDR3 in amino acids: CASSLKVSSGASTDTQYF. CDR3 coding DNA: TGTGCCAGCAGCTTGAAGGTTTCTAGCGGGGCTAGCACAGATACGCAGTATTTT.

The count of this clone is one. The chain links TRBV30 to TRBJ1-1; a weak D match, TRBD1 (6 bases). The CDR3 contains 14 residues. Germline V gene sequence: CDR1 GTSNPN, CDR2 SVGIG (reference sequence). V lost 4 bases and J lost 0, with 12 bases in between. The CDR3 is CAWTRGRLNTEAFF. CDR3 bases: TGTGCCTGGACCAGGGGTCGGTTGAACACTGAAGCTTTCTTT. Drawing the rest from reference TRBV30 and TRBJ1-1, the complete variable domain is SQTIHQWPATLVQPVGSPLSLECTVEGTSNPNLYWYRQAAGRGLQLLFYSVGIGQISSEVPQNLSASRPQDRQFILSSKKLLLSDSGFYLCAWTRGRLNTEAFFGQGTRLTVV.

J is TRBJ1-1 and V is TRBV10-3, with 7 bases matching TRBD1. V dropped 2 bases and J dropped 5; count of bases not matched to a gene: 5. The CDR3 contains 14 residues. Germline assignment: CDR1 ENHRY and CDR2 SYGVKD. The CDR3 DNA follows: TGTGCCATCAGTGAGCTAGGGACAGATACTGAAGCTTTCTTT. Its protein product is CAISELGTDTEAFF.

This chain connects TRBV9 to TRBJ1-1; D not resolved. The V and J ends lost 4 bases and 13 bases respectively, with 14 bases between them. Germline V gives CDR1 SGDLS, CDR2 YYNGEE. The CDR3 contains 11 residues. In nucleotides, the CDR3 is TGTGCCAGCAGCCCCCGTGAGGCCCTTTTCTTT. Residues: CASSPREALFF.

This chain uses TRBV21-1 with TRBJ1-5. TRBV21-1 is reported as a pseudogene. This CDR3 has 12 amino acids. For the CDR3, the DNA is TGTGCAAACTCGGCTAGCAATCAGCCCCAGCATTTT. Translating it yields CANSASNQPQHF.

V usage is TRBV27 and J usage is TRBJ2-7, with 7 nucleotides matching TRBD2. Germline CDR1 and CDR2: MNHEY and SMNVEV (reference sequence). With 6 bases clipped from V and 3 bases from J, the junction kept 11 bases outside the gene matches. This CDR3 is 15 amino acids long. The CDR3 sequence is CASRPIWGGDYEQYF. The DNA of the CDR3 is TGTGCCAGCAGACCCATTTGGGGGGGAGACTACGAGCAGTACTTC.

The CDR3 here is CASSFEGGNYEQYF. CDR3 nucleotide sequence: TGTGCCAGCAGCTTCGAGGGGGGAAACTACGAGCAGTACTTC. The chain links TRBV7-9 to TRBJ2-7; D may be TRBD1 or TRBD2 (6 bases each). Trimming removed 3 bases from V and 3 bases from J, with 12 bases in between. The CDR3 has 14 residues. Germline V lookup: CDR1 SEHNR, CDR2 FQNEAQ (reference sequence).

The CDR3, as DNA: TGCGCCAGCAGCTTGGGGTTGGAGCAGTTCTTC. Amino acids: CASSLGLEQFF. This chain joins TRBV5-1 and TRBJ2-1; D ambiguous. CDR3 length equals 11 residues. Germline CDR1 reads SGHRS; CDR2 reads YFSETQ. Deletions cut 0 bases from V and 10 bases from J, with 5 bases between.

The chain carries TRBV7-2 and TRBJ1-2; TRBD1 matches 9 bases. The CDR3 totals 16 residues. V lost 3 bases, J lost 7 bases, and 12 bases stayed unmatched. Germline V gene lookup returns CDR1 SGHTA and CDR2 FQGNSA. The CDR3 DNA reads TGTGCCAGCAGCTTTTCGGGACAGGGCATTTATCTTGGCTACACCTTC. Translation gives CASSFSGQGIYLGYTF.

The chain has TRBV7-9 and TRBJ2-7, with a tentative D call TRBD2 (6 bases). The CDR3 is 16 residues long. V lost 5 bases and J lost 2, with 19 bases in between. The germline CDR1 and CDR2 sequences are SEHNR and FQNEAQ (reference sequence). DNA of the CDR3: TGTGCCAGCAGCGCCCTCGGGGCGGGGCTTACCTACGAGCAGTACTTC. Protein product: CASSALGAGLTYEQYF.

This clone was found once. This chain joins TRBV4-3 and TRBJ2-3; D is uncertain. CDR1 and CDR2 from the germline V gene are LGHNA and YSLEER. The CDR3 has 14 amino acids. V lost 4 bases to trimming and J lost 5 bases, with 13 bases between them. CDR3 in amino acids: CASSRARTEDTQYF. The CDR3 DNA reads as TGCGCCAGCAGCCGAGCCCGGACGGAAGATACGCAGTATTTT.

This clone was seen a few times. This chain connects TRBV6-1 to TRBJ1-5; 7 bases fit TRBD1. Germline-derived CDR1 and CDR2 are MNHNS and SASEGT. The CDR3 contains 17 residues. V shed 2 bases and J 11 bases; nucleotides not matched to a gene: 18. This chain's CDR3 is CASSESWGQSLQGAQHF. Here the CDR3 DNA reads TGTGCCAGCAGTGAATCCTGGGGACAGTCCCTTCAGGGGGCCCAGCATTTT.

The chain is built from TRBV5-1 and TRBJ2-3; 9 bases line up with TRBD2. Germline CDR1 reads SGHRS; CDR2 reads YFSETQ. The CDR3 is 16 residues long. Trimming took 0 bases from V and 6 from J; bases not matched to a gene: 8. The CDR3 protein is CASSLGTGLATDTQYF. The CDR3, as DNA: TGCGCCAGCAGCTTGGGTACGGGACTAGCAACCGATACGCAGTATTTT.

The V and J genes are TRBV10-3 and TRBJ2-7; TRBD2 agrees at 7 bases. The germline gives CDR1 ENHRY, CDR2 SYGVKD. The ends lost 2 bases at V and 3 bases at J; junction bases unmatched: 19. CDR3 length: 19 residues. The DNA of the CDR3 is TGTGCCATCAGTGAGGTTACGATTCGGGAAAAGCGGGGACGCTACGAGCAGTACTTC. This sequence encodes CAISEVTIREKRGRYEQYF.

This chain links TRBV12-5 with TRBJ2-7; the D call may be TRBD1 or TRBD2 (5 bases each). This CDR3 is 14 amino acids long. In germline, CDR1 is LGHNT, CDR2 FRNRAP. Trimming took 5 bases from V and 3 from J, leaving 14 bases between them. As DNA, the CDR3 is TGTGCTAGTGGTCCGCCGGGGCAAGGCTACGAGCAGTACTTC. This translates into CASGPPGQGYEQYF.

This clone was recorded once. The chain is built from TRBV23-1 and TRBJ2-7; D is perhaps TRBD1 (6 bases). TRBV23-1 is filed as an ORF, its function uncertain. V lost 1 base and J 0 bases, leaving 25 bases between the germline ends. The CDR3 runs 20 residues. Here the CDR3 DNA reads TGCGCCAGCAGTCAATTAGTGGGATTCAAGGGGGAACAGGGCTCCTACGAGCAGTACGTC. Protein product: CASSQLVGFKGEQGSYEQYV.